This T cell receptor (beta chain) was retrieved from a study of tumor and adjacent non-tumor tissue in lung cancer. Study outcomes and limitations: Tumor TCR diversity, when higher, was linked to shorter survival. Tumor tissue had significantly higher TCR diversity than normal lung.

CDR1 and CDR2 from the germline V gene are SGHAT and FQNNGV. The CDR3 is 13 amino acids. For this clonotype: Its specificity is not known. A junction end diverges from the germline sequence, so it may reflect a read error.

Three rounds of nested PCR, following a modified ARM-PCR protocol, produced the TCRbeta library. Using its own MiXCR run on the multiplex PCR reads, TCRdb lists one record per CDR3 protein. The table shows approximately 150,000 distinct CDR3 sequences, with approximately 66% occurring only once. This sample's RNA came from whole unsorted tissue. The rearrangement links TRBV11-2 to TRBJ2-7; 10 bases are shared with TRBD1. This sequence was found in a man in his sixties with small cell lung cancer. Sequencing was performed on lung tumor tissue. This chain's CDR3 is CASNMGQGNEHYF. The CDR3 region has the DNA TGTGCCAGCAACATGGGACAGGGGAACGAGCATTACTTC.